Listed below are T cell receptor beta chains from one sample, sequenced in a study of Graves' ophthalmopathy and Graves' hyperthyroidism. TCRdb reprocessed the multiplex PCR reads with MiXCR, giving one entry per CDR3 protein. The sample has around 1.1 million distinct CDR3 sequences, 35% to 45% seen once. The sample taken for sequencing was peripheral blood or thyroid tissue (not recorded which). The receptors shown here come from an adult man with Graves' hyperthyroidism. Both conserved end residues are part of each CDR3. The D gene is left open where the match is weak. Some rows mark clone size as missing; the rest say once, few, many or name a class of expanded clone.

clone size | D gene | J gene | V gene | CDR3 DNA | CDR3 protein
- | TRBD1 | TRBJ2-7 | TRBV27 | TGTGCCAGCAGCTCCAATGTCAGGGGGTCCTACGAGCAGTACTTC | CASSSNVRGSYEQYF
many | - | TRBJ1-2 | TRBV7-2 | TGTGCCAGTCGAAAGGTGGGGCAAGTGGATGGCTACACCTTC | CASRKVGQVDGYTF
- | TRBD2 | TRBJ2-7 | TRBV10-2 | TGCGCCAGCAGTGCCGGACTAGCGGGAGGGTCCCACGAGCAGTACTTC | CASSAGLAGGSHEQYF
many | - | TRBJ2-7 | TRBV5-1 | TGCGCCAGCAGCTCCCCGAGGGGTACCTCCTACGAGCAGTACTTC | CASSSPRGTSYEQYF
many | TRBD2 | TRBJ2-7 | TRBV7-2 | TGTGCCAGCAGCCGGGGGGTACCCGAGCAGTACTTC | CASSRGVPEQYF
many | TRBD2 | TRBJ2-2 | TRBV7-8 | TGTGCCAGCAGCTCTCTAGCGGGGGCCTCCCCCGGGGAGCTGTTTTTT | CASSSLAGASPGELFF
many | - | TRBJ2-7 | TRBV29-1 | TGCAGCGTTGAAGAGGACAGTGGAGAGTCCTACGAGCAGTACTTC | CSVEEDSGESYEQYF
many | - | TRBJ1-4 | TRBV7-9 | TGTGCCAGCAGCTTTGGAGGGACTGAAAAACTGTTTTTT | CASSFGGTEKLFF
many | TRBD1 | TRBJ2-7 | TRBV9 | TGTGCCAGCAGCGCCCGGACAGGGGGCGTGGACGAGCAGTACTTC | CASSARTGGVDEQYF
- | - | TRBJ2-5 | TRBV15 | TGTGCCACCAGCCCGAGCGGGCTGGAAGAGACCCAGTACTTC | CATSPSGLEETQYF
once | TRBD1 | TRBJ1-1 | TRBV9 | TGTGCCAGCAGCTTCTCCGGGACAGGGTCTTTCGCTGAAGCTTTCTTT | CASSFSGTGSFAEAFF
- | TRBD2 | TRBJ2-2 | TRBV19 | TGTGCCAGTAGTCATGGGGAGGGGCATGACGGGGAGCTGTTTTTT | CASSHGEGHDGELFF
few | - | TRBJ2-5 | TRBV6-5 | TGTGCCAGCAGTTACGGGGGGGCATGGGAGACCCAGTACTTC | CASSYGGAWETQYF
many | TRBD2 | TRBJ2-2 | TRBV5-1 | TGCGCCAGCAGCTTGGAACTAGCGGGCCTCACCGGGGAGCTGTTTTTT | CASSLELAGLTGELFF
- | TRBD1 | TRBJ2-7 | TRBV2 | TGTGCCAGCAGTCCTGGGACAGGGGCGACGGGGGAGCAGTACTTC | CASSPGTGATGEQYF
- | - | TRBJ2-5 | TRBV11-1 | TGTGCCAGCAGCTCATATAACACAGGGCTTCGCCAAGAGACCCAGTACTTC | CASSSYNTGLRQETQYF
- | TRBD1 | TRBJ1-1 | TRBV24-1 | TGTGCCACCAGTGACCATGACGGGACAGGGACTGAAGCTTTCTTT | CATSDHDGTGTEAFF
- | - | TRBJ1-6 | TRBV20-1 | TGCAGTGCTAGGGGGGGGGCCAGAAGCTCCTATAATTCACCCCTCCACTTT | CSARGGARSSYNSPLHF
few | TRBD1 | TRBJ1-2 | TRBV4-1 | TGCGCCAGCAGCCAACCGGGACAGGGACCCTATGGCTACACCTTC | CASSQPGQGPYGYTF
few | - | TRBJ1-1 | TRBV4-3 | TGCGCCAGCAGCCAAGATACAGGCCCACCGGGGGTGAACACTGAAGCTTTCTTT | CASSQDTGPPGVNTEAFF
- | TRBD1 | TRBJ1-1 | TRBV20-1 | TGCAGTGGGTCAGGGGGCTTGAACACTGAAGCTTTCTTT | CSGSGGLNTEAFF
many | TRBD2 | TRBJ2-7 | TRBV9 | TGTGCCAGCAGCGCAGGACTAGCGGGAGAGTACGAGCAGTACTTC | CASSAGLAGEYEQYF